The T cell receptor (beta chain) under discussion was sequenced for a study of CD8 T cells in ankylosing spondylitis. Findings and caveats of the study: A TCR beta motif made of about 8 highly homologous variants seemed typical of ankylosing spondylitis blood.

A single record per CDR3 protein comes from TCRdb applying MiXCR to the 5' RACE reads. The sample contains about 460,000 distinct CDR3 sequences, roughly 5.3% of which appear only once. This CDR3 is built from 14 residues. Trimming pared 1 base from V and 7 bases from J, leaving 13 bases between. Looked up from germline, CDR1 is LGHDT and CDR2 is YNNKEL (reference sequence). Regarding this clonotype: Antigen: not known.

The sequenced material came from blood, either unsorted or a sorted T cell fraction (not recorded which). This rearrangement joins TRBV3-1 to TRBJ2-5, with D perhaps matching TRBD2 (6 bases). This receptor was identified in a male donor with ankylosing spondylitis. For the CDR3, the DNA is TGTGCCAGCAGCCAAGTCGGGACTTCGGGGACCCAGTACTTC. Amino acid sequence: CASSQVGTSGTQYF.